These T cell receptor beta chains were read from a single sample in a study of CD8+CD57+ T cells in acquired aplastic anemia. TCRdb recomputed calls from the reads with MiXCR, one row per CDR3 protein. The sample has some 98,000 distinct CDR3 sequences; roughly two thirds are singletons. The sequencing input was sorted CD4+, CD8+, or CD8+CD57+ T cells (not recorded which) from PBMCs. The source is a human donor with aplastic anemia. Both conserved end residues are part of each CDR3. A D gene is named only where the DNA matches it firmly. Clone size is shown for a subset of rows, as once, few, many or a class of expanded clone.

clone size,D gene,V gene,J gene,CDR3 protein,CDR3 DNA
-,-,TRBV7-9,TRBJ1-2,CASTVRDYYTF,TGTGCCAGCACCGTCCGGGACTATTACACCTTC
-,-,TRBV2,TRBJ2-1,CASSDVGNNEQFF,TGTGCCAGCAGTGACGTGGGAAACAATGAGCAGTTCTTC
medium-sized,TRBD1,TRBV6-1,TRBJ1-5,CASSDTGTGSQPQHF,TGTGCCAGCAGCGATACCGGGACAGGGAGTCAGCCCCAGCATTTT
-,-,TRBV3-1,TRBJ2-1,CASSLRRTAYYNEQFF,TGTGCCAGCAGCCTCCGCAGGACAGCGTACTACAATGAGCAGTTCTTC
-,TRBD2,TRBV6-4,TRBJ2-1,CASSDSDGGEQFF,TGTGCCAGCAGTGACTCTGACGGGGGGGAGCAGTTCTTC
-,TRBD1,TRBV29-1,TRBJ1-1,CSAERGQAEAFF,TGCAGCGCCGAGAGGGGGCAGGCTGAAGCTTTCTTT
-,TRBD2,TRBV7-6,TRBJ2-1,CASSSLLAGGDNEQFF,TGTGCCAGCAGCTCTCTGTTAGCGGGGGGGGACAATGAGCAGTTCTTC
-,TRBD1,TRBV6-1,TRBJ2-7,CATGRGQGDDEQYF,TGTGCCACCGGGAGGGGACAGGGGGACGACGAGCAGTACTTC
-,-,TRBV10-3,TRBJ2-2,CAISDAGYLSRELFF,TGTGCCATCAGTGACGCAGGCTACCTTTCTAGGGAGCTGTTTTTT
once,TRBD2,TRBV5-1,TRBJ2-3,CASRDPSGATLTDTQYF,TGCGCCAGCAGGGATCCTAGCGGGGCGACCCTCACAGATACGCAGTATTTT
many,-,TRBV7-9,TRBJ2-7,CASSFGDQGYF,TGTGCCAGCAGCTTCGGGGACCAGGGGTACTTC
once,-,TRBV9,TRBJ1-6,CASSADRSSPLHF,TGTGCCAGCAGCGCGGACCGGTCTTCACCCCTCCACTTT
-,-,TRBV10-3,TRBJ2-3,CAMRDPRTDTQYF,TGTGCCATGAGGGACCCCCGCACAGATACGCAGTATTTT
-,TRBD2,TRBV3-1,TRBJ2-7,CASSLREGTTPYEQYF,TGTGCCAGCAGCCTTCGAGAGGGGACTACTCCTTACGAGCAGTACTTC
-,TRBD2,TRBV7-6,TRBJ2-1,CASSPRLANYNEQFF,TGTGCCAGCAGCCCTCGACTAGCGAACTACAATGAGCAGTTCTTC
few,-,TRBV2,TRBJ1-5,CASMGPVSNQPQHF,TGTGCCAGCATGGGGCCGGTTAGCAATCAGCCCCAGCATTTT